Listed below are T cell receptor beta chains from one sample, sequenced in a study of CD8 T cell repertoires and HIV-1 epitope variants. Antigen specificity for these receptors is unknown. Only in-frame clones appear in the TCRdb table, and some are missing; sequencing was by immunoSEQ multiplex PCR. In the table there are roughly 5,200 clones, 55% to 75% of which are singletons. The material sequenced was cultured CD8+ T cells derived from PBMCs. These receptors originate from a male donor with HIV. Both conserved end residues are part of each CDR3. The D gene is left open where the match is weak. Size tells how often a clone was seen (once, few, many) or the class of an expanded clone, and some rows leave it out.

TRBV5-6,TRBD1,TRBJ1-2,16,.,TGTGCCAGCAGCTTGTCTATGGGACAGGGGGCGAGTGGCTACACCTTC,CASSLSMGQGASGYTF
TRBV6-1,.,TRBJ1-5,16,.,TGTGCCAGCAGTGAAGACCCTCAGGGGATATTCCAGCCCCAGCATTTT,CASSEDPQGIFQPQHF
TRBV28,.,TRBJ2-2,16,.,TGTGCCAGCAGTTTAGCAAGGACCGCGAACACCGGGGAGCTGTTTTTT,CASSLARTANTGELFF
TRBV13,TRBD1,TRBJ1-3,15,large,TGTGCCAGCAGCCCTGACAGGGACGGGCGAAACACCATATATTTT,CASSPDRDGRNTIYF
TRBV7-9,.,TRBJ1-3,19,.,TGTGCCAGCAACTTTCCGGGGGGAACCGACCCTCGTTCTGGAAACACCATATATTTT,CASNFPGGTDPRSGNTIYF
TRBV7-9,.,TRBJ1-1,14,.,TGTGCCAGCAGCTTATCAGGGTTAGACACTGAAGCTTTCTTT,CASSLSGLDTEAFF
TRBV7-9,.,TRBJ2-1,15,.,TGTGCCAGCAGCTTATCTCTTCAGGGGGGGAATGAGCAGTTCTTC,CASSLSLQGGNEQFF
TRBV19,TRBD2,TRBJ2-1,19,medium-sized,TGTGCCAGTAGTATACAGCCGGGACTAGCGGGAGATTTCTTAGATGAGCAGTTCTTC,CASSIQPGLAGDFLDEQFF
TRBV7-9,.,TRBJ2-7,19,few,TGCGCCAGCAGCCAAGAGCCGGGAGCGGGCGCCCTGAGCTCCTACGAGCAGTACTTC,CASSQEPGAGALSSYEQYF
TRBV9,TRBD1,TRBJ1-4,15,medium-sized,TGTGCCAGCAGCCCAAGGGACAGTTCTAATGAAAAACTGTTTTTT,CASSPRDSSNEKLFF
TRBV4-1,TRBD1,TRBJ2-7,15,few,TGCGCCAGCAGCCAAGGCGACAGGGGGCATTACGAGCAGTACTTC,CASSQGDRGHYEQYF
TRBV29-1,TRBD2,TRBJ2-7,13,.,TGCAGCGTGGCCGGACTAGCGCCCGACGAGCAGTACTTC,CSVAGLAPDEQYF
TRBV30,TRBD1,TRBJ1-1,15,.,TGTGCCTGGAGTCCCCACCCCAGGGGGGAAGGTGAAGCTTTCTTT,CAWSPHPRGEGEAFF
TRBV28,TRBD1,TRBJ2-7,13,.,TGTGCCAGCAGCCGGGACAGGGTAAACGAGCAGTACTTC,CASSRDRVNEQYF
TRBV27,.,TRBJ2-7,12,few,TGTGCCAGCAGCCCGGCAACATACGAGCAGTACTTC,CASSPATYEQYF
TRBV9,TRBD1,TRBJ1-2,14,.,TGTGCCAGTAGAAAAGAGTTGGACAGGGCTGGCTACACCTTC,CASRKELDRAGYTF
TRBV6-1,TRBD2,TRBJ2-7,9,once,TGTGCCGCGGGAGGCGAGCAGTACTTC,CAAGGEQYF
TRBV4-2,.,TRBJ2-5,14,.,TGTGCCAGCAGCTTCCTAACACCTCAAGAGACCCAGTACTTC,CASSFLTPQETQYF
TRBV19,TRBD1,TRBJ1-5,15,few,TGTGCCAGTAGTGTTACCGGGACAGGGAATCAGCCCCAGCATTTT,CASSVTGTGNQPQHF
TRBV6-1,.,TRBJ2-1,16,few,TGTGCCAGCAGTGACTACCATCCTGCGGGTCACAATGAGCAGTTCTTC,CASSDYHPAGHNEQFF
TRBV11-1,TRBD1,TRBJ1-2,15,few,TGTGCCAGCAGCCCCCGCCCGGGACAGGCCTATGGCTACACCTTC,CASSPRPGQAYGYTF
TRBV7-9,TRBD1,TRBJ1-1,12,.,TGTGCCAGCCGACAGGGGGACACTGAAGCTTTCTTT,CASRQGDTEAFF
TRBV11-1,.,TRBJ1-1,15,few,TGTGCCAGCAGCCCCCAGGCGATCCCGAACACTGAAGCTTTCTTT,CASSPQAIPNTEAFF
TRBV5-1,.,TRBJ1-1,14,.,TGCGCCAGCAGCTTGGCCAGTCTTCAAGGTGAAGCTTTCTTT,CASSLASLQGEAFF
TRBV27,.,TRBJ2-7,12,.,TGTGCCAGCAGTAGAGGTGACTACGAGCAGTACTTC,CASSRGDYEQYF
TRBV27,TRBD1,TRBJ2-7,14,few,TGTGCCAGCAGGTGGGACGACAGGGACTACGAGCAGTACTTC,CASRWDDRDYEQYF
TRBV6-5,.,TRBJ1-2,16,.,TGTGCCAGCAGTTACTCCCCCCTTGGGGGGGTCTATGGCTACACCTTC,CASSYSPLGGVYGYTF
TRBV27,TRBD1,TRBJ1-2,16,few,TGTGCCAGCAGTAGTCGGCCCGGGGACAGCCTGAGGGGCTACACCTTC,CASSSRPGDSLRGYTF
TRBV7-2,TRBD1,TRBJ1-1,14,.,TGTGCCAGCAGCTTAGAGAGGGACAGGGGCGAAACTTTCTTT,CASSLERDRGETFF
TRBV28,.,TRBJ2-7,15,.,TGTGCCAGCAGTCCGGGGACCCCGTTCCCCAGCGAGCAGTACTTC,CASSPGTPFPSEQYF
TRBV11-2,.,TRBJ2-7,13,.,TGTGCCAGCAGCCCCAGAATCGGGCTTGAGCAGTACTTC,CASSPRIGLEQYF
TRBV10-3,.,TRBJ2-1,16,.,TGTGCCATCAGTGAAAAAACCGATAGCTCCTACAATGAGCAGTTCTTC,CAISEKTDSSYNEQFF
TRBV6-1,.,TRBJ2-7,14,few,TGTGCCAGCAGTGATCAGGGAAGCTCCTACGAGCAGTACTTC,CASSDQGSSYEQYF
TRBV10-3,TRBD1,TRBJ2-7,14,.,TGTGCCAGCAGACAGGGGGCTTCCTCCTACGAGCAGTACTTC,CASRQGASSYEQYF
TRBV6-1,TRBD1,TRBJ1-2,16,.,TGTGCCAGCAGTGTTGAACAGGGGGCAACCAACTATGGCTACACCTTC,CASSVEQGATNYGYTF
TRBV4-2,.,TRBJ1-5,14,.,TGTGCCAGCAGCTATGGACAGAGCAATCAGCCCCAGCATTTT,CASSYGQSNQPQHF
TRBV19,.,TRBJ1-5,13,.,TGTGCCAGTAGTATAGCCATCCATCAGCCCCAGCATTTT,CASSIAIHQPQHF
TRBV5-1,.,TRBJ1-2,13,few,TGCGCCAGCAGCGTAGACGGTCCCTATGGCTACACCTTC,CASSVDGPYGYTF
TRBV6-5,TRBD1,TRBJ2-7,15,.,TGTGCCAGCAGTTACTCGATCCAGGGGGACTACGAGCAGTACTTC,CASSYSIQGDYEQYF
TRBV15,.,TRBJ2-1,15,.,TGTGCCACCAGCAGAGGCGCAGCTTCGGGCAATGAGCAGTTCTTC,CATSRGAASGNEQFF